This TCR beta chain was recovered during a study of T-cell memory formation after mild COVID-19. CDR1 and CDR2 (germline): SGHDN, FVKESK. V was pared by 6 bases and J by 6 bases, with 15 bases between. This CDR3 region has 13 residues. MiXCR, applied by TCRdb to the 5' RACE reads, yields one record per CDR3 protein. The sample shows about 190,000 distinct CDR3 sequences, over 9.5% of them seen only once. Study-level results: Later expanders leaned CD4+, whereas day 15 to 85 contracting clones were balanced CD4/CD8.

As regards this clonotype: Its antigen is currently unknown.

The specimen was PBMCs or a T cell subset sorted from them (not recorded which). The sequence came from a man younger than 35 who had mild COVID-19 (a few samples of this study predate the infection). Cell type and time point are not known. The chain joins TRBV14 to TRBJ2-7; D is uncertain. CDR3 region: CASSGDGPSEQYF. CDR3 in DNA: TGTGCCAGCAGTGGCGACGGGCCAAGCGAGCAGTACTTC.